This T cell receptor (beta chain) was obtained from a study of graft-versus-host responses after intestinal transplantation. Some clones are missing from TCRdb's copy, which holds only in-frame ones; the method was immunoSEQ multiplex PCR. The repertoire holds about 89,000 clones, with 91% as singletons. The CDR3 consists of 16 residues. J was trimmed by 5 bases and V by 1 base; bases with no gene match: 8. Germline-derived CDR1 and CDR2 are SGHVS and FQNEAQ. This clone occurred a few times. What it recognizes is unknown. This clonotype originated in a human donor who received an intestinal transplant. This rearrangement joins TRBV7-8 to TRBJ2-3, with TRBD2 identical over 8 bases. Source: unstimulated CD4+ T cells sorted from spleen or lymph node cells, taken before intestinal transplant. CDR3 loop: CASSLDEAGEGDTQYF. The CDR3, as DNA: TGTGCCAGCAGCTTAGATGAAGCGGGGGAGGGAGATACGCAGTATTTT.